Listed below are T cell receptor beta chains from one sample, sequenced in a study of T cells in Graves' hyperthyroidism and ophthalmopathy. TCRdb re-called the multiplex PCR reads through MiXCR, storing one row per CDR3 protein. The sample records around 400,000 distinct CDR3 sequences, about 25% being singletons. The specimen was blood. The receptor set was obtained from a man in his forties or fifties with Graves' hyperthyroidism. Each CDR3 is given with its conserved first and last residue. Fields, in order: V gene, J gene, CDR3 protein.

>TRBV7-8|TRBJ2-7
CASSSPGQAAYEQYF
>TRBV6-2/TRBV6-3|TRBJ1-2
CASSYLGREAGGDYGYTF
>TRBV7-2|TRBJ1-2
CASSLYGGGYTF
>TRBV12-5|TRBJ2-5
CASAPGRISGETQYF
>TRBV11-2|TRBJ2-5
CASSPTEGFGETQYF
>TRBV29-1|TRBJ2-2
CSVEGPLDTGELFF
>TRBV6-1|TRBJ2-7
CAVGGTRSSYEQYF
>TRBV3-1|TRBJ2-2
CASSQHPGGGNTGELFF
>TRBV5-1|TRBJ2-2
CASSLAVLAGDANTGELFF
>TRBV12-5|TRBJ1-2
CASGVDRGDYGYTF
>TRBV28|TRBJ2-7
CASSFSLGGYEQYF
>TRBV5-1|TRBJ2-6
CASSLGPPGYDSGANVLTF
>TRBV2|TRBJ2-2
CASSRDSGGELFF
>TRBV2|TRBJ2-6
CASSEGQGQGANVLTF
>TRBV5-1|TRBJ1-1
CASSFEGVDTEAFF
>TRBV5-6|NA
CASSSNNEQYF
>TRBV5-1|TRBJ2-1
CASSPLRQGEFNEQFF
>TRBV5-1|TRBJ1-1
CASSLVGQGMNTEAFF
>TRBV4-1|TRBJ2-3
CASSRNSYTDTQYF
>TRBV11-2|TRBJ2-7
CASSPLGTEQYF
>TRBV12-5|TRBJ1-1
CASGYGTLTDTEAFF
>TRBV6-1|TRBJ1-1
CASSGIRVVAFF
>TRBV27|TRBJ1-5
CASSSDRVRNQPQHF
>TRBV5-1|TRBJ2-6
CASRLDPGVGQSSGANVLTF
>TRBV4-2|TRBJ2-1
CASSQVEGSFNEQFF
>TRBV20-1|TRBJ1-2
CSAPPGPYTHGYTF
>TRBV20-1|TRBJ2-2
CSALAGGSTGELFF
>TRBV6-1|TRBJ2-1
CASRGLSSNEQFF
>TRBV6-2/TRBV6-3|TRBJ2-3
CASSTTPGTDFF
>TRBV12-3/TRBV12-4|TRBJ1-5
CASSLLPNQPQHF
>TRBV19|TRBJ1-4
CASSDRRNEKLFF
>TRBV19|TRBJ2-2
CASSIVTGELFF
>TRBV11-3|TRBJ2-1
CASSLQGTSGRSNEQFF
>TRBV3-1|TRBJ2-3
CASSGGLAVTDTQYF
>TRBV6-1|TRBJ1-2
CASSPGGDGYTF